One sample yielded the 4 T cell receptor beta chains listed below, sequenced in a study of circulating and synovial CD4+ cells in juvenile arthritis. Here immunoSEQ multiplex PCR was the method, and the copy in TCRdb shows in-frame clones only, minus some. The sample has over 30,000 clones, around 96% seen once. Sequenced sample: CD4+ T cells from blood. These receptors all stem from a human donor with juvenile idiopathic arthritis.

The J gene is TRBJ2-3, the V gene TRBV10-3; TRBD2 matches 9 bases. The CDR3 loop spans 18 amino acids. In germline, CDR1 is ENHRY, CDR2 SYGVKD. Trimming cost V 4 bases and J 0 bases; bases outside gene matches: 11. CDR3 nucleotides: TGTGCCATCAGTGGGGTAGCGGGGGAGGTCCGTAGCACAGATACGCAGTATTTT. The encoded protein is CAISGVAGEVRSTDTQYF.

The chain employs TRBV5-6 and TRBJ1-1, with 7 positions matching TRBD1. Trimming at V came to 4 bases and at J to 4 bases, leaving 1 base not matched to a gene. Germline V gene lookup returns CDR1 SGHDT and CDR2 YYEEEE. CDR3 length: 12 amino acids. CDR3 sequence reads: CASSPGGTEAFF. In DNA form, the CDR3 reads TGTGCCAGCAGCCCAGGGGGCACTGAAGCTTTCTTT.

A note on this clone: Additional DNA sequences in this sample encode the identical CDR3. The CDR3 coding sequence is TGTGCCAGCAGCTTGGTCGGGGAGACCCAGTACTTC. Its translation is CASSLVGETQYF. The J gene is TRBJ2-5, the V gene TRBV7-9; unclear D gene. Trimming left V 3 bases short and J 5 bases short, with 7 bases between. This CDR3 has 12 residues. Per germline, CDR1 SEHNR and CDR2 FQNEAQ (reference sequence).

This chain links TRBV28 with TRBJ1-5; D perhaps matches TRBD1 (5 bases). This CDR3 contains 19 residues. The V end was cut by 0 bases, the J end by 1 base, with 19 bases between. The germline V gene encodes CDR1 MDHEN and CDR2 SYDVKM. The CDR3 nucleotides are TGTGCCAGCAGTTTATGGGGCAGGCGTAATAAGGGGAGCAATCAGCCCCAGCATTTT. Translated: CASSLWGRRNKGSNQPQHF.